Below, 7 T cell receptor beta chains from the same sample are listed, as sequenced in a study of control samples from healthy donors and cancer patients. Measured with immunoSEQ multiplex PCR; TCRdb has only the in-frame clones, and not every one. The sample has around 120,000 clones; 90% to 95% are singletons. What was sequenced was blood. These receptors all stem from a woman aged 18-35 years in good health.

This rearrangement joins TRBV7-2 to TRBJ2-1; 7 nucleotides align to TRBD2. This CDR3 has 15 amino acids. The junction had 4 bases not matched to a gene; V was cut back by 1 base and J by 4 bases. Germline V gives CDR1 SGHTA, CDR2 FQGNSA. The CDR3 region has the DNA TGTGCCAGCAGCTTAGGGTCTAGCGGATACAATGAGCAGTTCTTC. Translating gives CASSLGSSGYNEQFF.

The chain recombines TRBV18 with TRBJ2-3, with 12 positions matching TRBD2. The V gene end was trimmed by 4 bases and the J gene end by 6 bases; junction bases not matched to a gene: 14. The CDR3 has 18 amino acids. CDR1 is KGHSH and CDR2 is LQKENI in the germline V gene. The CDR3 sequence is CASSLSGWLAGGLDTQYF. CDR3 DNA sequence: TGTGCCAGCTCACTATCCGGCTGGCTAGCGGGGGGGCTGGATACGCAGTATTTT.

This clone was detected only once. CDR3 residues: CASSYSTWGGAADTQYF. The CDR3 DNA reads TGTGCCAGCAGTTACTCGACTTGGGGGGGCGCAGCAGATACGCAGTATTTT. The chain has TRBV6-2 or TRBV6-3 and TRBJ2-3, with D perhaps matching TRBD2 (7 bases). V was cut by 0 bases and J by 4 bases, with 17 bases left in between. Germline CDR1 MNHEY, CDR2 SVGEGT. This CDR3 has 17 amino acids.

The chain has TRBV27 and TRBJ2-7, with 11 nucleotides matching TRBD2. CDR3 size: 15 residues. J was trimmed by 4 bases and V by 5 bases; bases with no gene match: 7. Germline CDR1 is MNHEY and CDR2 is SMNVEV (reference sequence). DNA of the CDR3: TGTGCCAGCAGTAATAGCGGGAGGGCCAAATACGAGCAGTACTTC. Protein sequence: CASSNSGRAKYEQYF.

The V gene is TRBV27, the J gene TRBJ2-6; TRBD1 matches at 8 bases. The CDR3 loop spans 19 amino acids. Unmatched junction bases numbered 13, after V lost 6 bases and J lost 0 bases. CDR1 and CDR2 from the germline V gene are MNHEY and SMNVEV (reference sequence). The CDR3 reads CASSLGTGQPHSGANVLTF. The DNA of the CDR3 is TGTGCCAGCAGCCTGGGGACAGGCCAGCCTCACTCTGGGGCCAACGTCCTGACTTTC.

The chain joins TRBV5-8 to TRBJ2-2, with TRBD1 matching over 7 bases. This CDR3 region has 15 residues. CDR1 SGHTS and CDR2 YDEGEE come from the germline V gene. Trimming at V came to 7 bases and at J to 3 bases, leaving 9 bases not matched to a gene. CDR3 amino acids: CASRLGTVHTGELFF. The CDR3 DNA reads as TGTGCCAGCCGTTTAGGGACAGTCCACACCGGGGAGCTGTTTTTT.

The rearrangement uses TRBV5-1 and TRBJ2-3, with unresolved D. There are 14 residues in the CDR3. Trimming took off 0 bases at V and 2 bases at J, with 7 bases between the two ends. The germline V gene has CDR1 SGHRS and CDR2 YFSETQ. CDR3 sequence (DNA): TGCGCCAGCAGCTTGGGTAGCCTCACAGATACGCAGTATTTT. It codes for CASSLGSLTDTQYF.